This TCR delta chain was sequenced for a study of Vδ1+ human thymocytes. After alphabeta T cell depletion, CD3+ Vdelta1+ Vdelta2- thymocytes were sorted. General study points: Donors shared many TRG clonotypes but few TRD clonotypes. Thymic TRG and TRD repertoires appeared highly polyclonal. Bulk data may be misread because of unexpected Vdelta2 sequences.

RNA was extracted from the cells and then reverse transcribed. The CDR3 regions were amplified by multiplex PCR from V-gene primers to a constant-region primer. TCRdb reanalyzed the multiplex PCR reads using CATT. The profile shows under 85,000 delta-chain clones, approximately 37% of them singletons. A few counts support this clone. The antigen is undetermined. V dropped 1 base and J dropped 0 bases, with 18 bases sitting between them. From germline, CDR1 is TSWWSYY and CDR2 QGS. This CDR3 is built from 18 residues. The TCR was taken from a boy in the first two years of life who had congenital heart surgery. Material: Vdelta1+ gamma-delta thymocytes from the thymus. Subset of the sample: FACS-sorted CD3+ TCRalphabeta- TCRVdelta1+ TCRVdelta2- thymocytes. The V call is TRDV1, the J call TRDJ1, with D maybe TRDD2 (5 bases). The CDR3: CALGEQKALLLYTDKLIF. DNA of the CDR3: TGTGCTCTTGGGGAACAGAAAGCCCTACTCCTGTACACCGATAAACTCATCTTT.